The 8 T cell receptor beta chains listed next were all sequenced from one sample in a study of blood T cells in healthy people across ages. The second PCR ran roughly 7 to 11 cycles with a sample-barcoded 5' primer and J-beta primers. TCRdb recomputed calls from the 5' RACE reads with MiXCR, one row per CDR3 protein. The sample consists of 450,000 to 700,000 distinct CDR3 sequences, 25% to 30% of them appearing once. Sequenced sample: blood. These TCRs come from a woman aged 70-85 years in good health.

The chain recombines TRBV7-3 with TRBJ1-1; D unclear. The CDR3 spans 15 residues. CDR1 SGHTA and CDR2 FQGTGA come from the germline V gene. V was trimmed by 1 base and J by 8 bases, leaving 17 bases between them. Here the CDR3 DNA reads TGTGCCAGCAGCTTAAACCCTAGGGCAGAGAGAGAAGCTTTCTTT. It is translated as CASSLNPRAEREAFF. The whole variable domain, remainder taken from reference TRBV7-3 and TRBJ1-1, is GAGVSQTPSNKVTEKGKYVELRCDPISGHTALYWYRQSLGQGPEFLIYFQGTGAADDSGLPNDRFFAVRPEGSVSTLKIQRTERGDSAVYLCASSLNPRAEREAFFGQGTRLTVV.

The sample holds a few counts of this clonotype. The chain joins TRBV20-1 to TRBJ2-5, with a tentative D call TRBD2 (6 bases). The germline V gene encodes CDR1 DFQATT and CDR2 SNEGSKA (reference sequence). The V and J ends lost 3 bases and 3 bases respectively, with 17 bases between them. This CDR3 has 15 amino acids. In nucleotides, the CDR3 is TGCAGTGCTAGTTTTCTAGCGAAGGGCGAAGAGACCCAGTACTTC. As protein: CSASFLAKGEETQYF.

This sequence joins TRBV29-1 and TRBJ2-7; no firm D call. This CDR3 comprises 11 residues. CDR1 and CDR2 from the germline V gene are SQVTM and ANQGSEA. Trimming took off 5 bases at V and 1 base at J, with 6 bases between the two ends. CDR3 DNA sequence: TGCAGCGTTCGGAGTTCCTACGAGCAGTACTTC. Translated, it gives CSVRSSYEQYF.

This clonotype was counted only a few times. The chain uses TRBV21-1 and TRBJ1-4. TRBV21-1 is described as a pseudogene. This CDR3 region has 16 residues. The CDR3 region is CASSKERAGTKEKLFF. DNA of the CDR3: TGTGCCAGCAGCAAAGAACGGGCGGGAACGAAGGAAAAACTGTTTTTT.

This chain connects TRBV12-3 or TRBV12-4 to TRBJ1-2; maybe TRBD1 (5 bases). The CDR3 has 16 amino acids. V shed 6 bases and J shed 5 bases, with 22 bases lying between them. CDR3 region: CASRFGAGHDQYGYTF. The CDR3 coding sequence is TGTGCCAGCAGATTTGGGGCGGGGCACGATCAGTATGGCTACACCTTC.

Ten or more counts support this clonotype. The chain joins TRBV29-1 to TRBJ1-1; D uncertain. Germline V gene sequence: CDR1 SQVTM, CDR2 ANQGSEA. The CDR3 totals 15 residues. V lost 8 bases and J lost 0, with 19 bases in between. The CDR3 protein is CSIRKPGSMNTEAFF. CDR3 nucleotides: TGCAGCATTCGAAAACCGGGCAGCATGAACACTGAAGCTTTCTTT.

This clonotype has only a few counts. This chain links TRBV20-1 with TRBJ1-2; 8 bases fit TRBD1. In germline, CDR1 is DFQATT, CDR2 SNEGSKA (reference sequence). Trimming at V came to 3 bases and at J to 3 bases, leaving 6 bases not matched to a gene. The length of the CDR3 is 14 residues. The CDR3 is CSASRQGFDYGYTF. The CDR3, as DNA: TGCAGTGCTAGTAGACAGGGGTTTGACTATGGCTACACCTTC.

This clonotype was seen a few times. V is TRBV7-9 and J is TRBJ2-5; TRBD2 matches at 8 bases. The CDR3 loop spans 16 amino acids. CDR1 is SEHNR and CDR2 is FQNEAQ in the germline V gene (reference sequence). J was trimmed by 4 bases and V by 1 base; bases with no gene match: 8. In DNA, the CDR3 is TGTGCCAGCAGCTTAGACGGGGGGGCACGTGGAGAGACCCAGTACTTC. Translating it yields CASSLDGGARGETQYF. The variable domain in full, with the rest retrieved from reference TRBV7-9 and TRBJ2-5, is DTGVSQNPRHKITKRGQNVTFRCDPISEHNRLYWYRQTLGQGPEFLTYFQNEAQLEKSRLLSDRFSAERPKGSFSTLEIQRTEQGDSAMYLCASSLDGGARGETQYFGPGTRLLVL.